Here is one T cell receptor (beta chain) with its context. Documented treatment: oral pan-JAK inhibitor, 5-10 mg twice daily. The length of the CDR3 is 12 residues. The germline V and J ends were trimmed by 0 bases and 5 bases, with 3 bases remaining between them. The germline V gene has CDR1 SGDLS and CDR2 YYNGEE. cDNA prepared by RNA extraction and subsequent reverse transcription served as the template for sequencing. Sequencing used immunoSEQ multiplex PCR; TCRdb keeps in-frame clones, though not all of them. The sample has about 190,000 clones; over 55% are singletons. This sample was taken from a study of CD8+ T cells in alopecia areata.

This clonotype was sampled from a human donor with alopecia areata. The rearrangement joins TRBV9 to TRBJ2-1; D not resolved. The material was CD4+ T cells sorted from blood, obtained at week 24, from a patient treated with tofacitinib. The CDR3 nucleotides are TGTGCCAGCAGCGTAGCTAACAATGAGCAGTTCTTC. Residues: CASSVANNEQFF.